This is a list of T cell receptor beta chains from one sample in a study of blood T cell repertoires in COVID-19. Clones were sequenced by immunoSEQ multiplex PCR, and TCRdb holds only the in-frame ones, with some missing. The sample records some 120,000 clones, about 86% being singletons. The sequencing sample was made of peripheral blood. The receptor set was obtained from a woman aged 45-59 years with acute or convalescent COVID-19. Both conserved end residues are trimmed from each CDR3.

TRBV6-5 | 13 | ASSLMRGTGNTIY
TRBV7-3 | 11 | ASSRGPNTEAF
TRBV4-1 | 13 | ASSQDLQGTGELF
TRBV28 | 14 | ASSLPGTSAYNEQF
TRBV19 | 14 | ASSQDREGDNSPLH
TRBV5-5 | 14 | ASSLVGLDSNQPQH
TRBV27 | 11 | ASRQTSGTEQF
TRBV6-5 | 11 | ASKTGGGETQY
TRBV18 | 12 | ASSPPGGDYGYT
TRBV2 | 13 | ASSDWPGGAETQY
TRBV7-9 | 12 | ASSLDVLAYEQY
TRBV24-1 | 14 | ATSETGTSHSNEQF
TRBV25-1 | 11 | ASSGLAVHEQY
TRBV7-6 | 15 | ASSSSGGTGAVYGYT
TRBV15 | 13 | ATSSPLAGEETQY
TRBV9 | 12 | ASSVEGLNSPLH
TRBV11-3 | 13 | ASSDRGTTYNEQF
TRBV24-1 | 15 | ATSDYPSGGADGELF
TRBV23-1 | 14 | ASSQSRDRGVQPQH
TRBV20-1 | 17 | SASTIGWQGAPGANVLT
TRBV5-1 | 12 | ASSLGTGSNGYT
TRBV2 | 10 | ASSSSGTGLF
TRBV14 | 13 | ASSQDPAREEGYT
TRBV5-8 | 12 | ASSLSQGLFGYT
TRBV19 | 9 | ASSDQGQAT
TRBV6-5 | 12 | ASIRRVRDTEAF
TRBV5-1 | 11 | ASSLVSGEKLF
TRBV3-1/TRBV3-2 | 12 | ASSRSGGSYEQY
TRBV10-3 | 14 | AISESGRSSGNTIY
TRBV6-5 | 13 | ASSSRGRPYQPQH
TRBV6-4 | 12 | ASSTGDGANVLT
TRBV29-1 | 15 | SVEGVPLETYRDEQF
TRBV12-3/TRBV12-4 | 11 | ASRNRGAAEAF
TRBV19 | 14 | ASSIDLSGFNQPQH
TRBV2 | 13 | ASSVSGGGGDTQY
TRBV12-3/TRBV12-4 | 11 | ASSLSHNSPLH
TRBV29-1 | 12 | SVLDTGSGNTIY
TRBV5-1 | 14 | ASSLAPGTDGGTQY
TRBV15 | 13 | ATSRLGQDNEKLF
TRBV30 | 14 | AWSRPRDSPYNEQF
TRBV3-1/TRBV3-2 | 15 | ASSQESGVQGFWGYT
TRBV5-8 | 13 | ASSLANGAAEGYT